The entry below gives a single TCR beta chain sequence along with its context. What it recognizes is unknown. The sample originates from a study of beta chain features in type 1 diabetes. Study-level results: Any HLA-type effect on TCRB rearrangement remained unresolved here. Patients' naive, central memory and Treg TCRB repertoires seemed closer to one another than those of healthy donors. Shortening of TCRB CDR3s, moderate but significant, appeared in all four CD4+ subsets of Type 1 diabetes patients.

Reverse transcription of all isolated RNA meant that expressed TCRB transcripts were sequenced. This table comes from immunoSEQ multiplex PCR, and its TCRdb copy is limited to in-frame clones, with some not included. The sample includes approximately 730,000 clones, about an eighth of them seen just once. Germline V gene data show CDR1 as SEHNR and CDR2 as FQNEAQ (reference sequence). This CDR3 is 14 amino acids long. Trimming cost V 5 bases and J 1 base, with 8 bases left between them. This clonotype was sampled from a young man with type 1 diabetes. V gene TRBV7-9 combines with J gene TRBJ2-2; no firm D call. Sequenced input: naive CD4+ T cells from blood. CDR3 sequence (DNA): TGTGCCAGCAGCGCGCCCATGAACACCGGGGAGCTGTTTTTT. Translation: CASSAPMNTGELFF.